Described below is a single TCR beta chain sequence and its context. The CDR3 is 15 amino acids. Germline lookup yields CDR1 SGHRS and CDR2 YFSETQ. V was pared by 8 bases and J by 0 bases, with 15 bases between. TCRdb recomputed calls from the RT-PCR reads with MiXCR, one row per CDR3 protein. The table shows about 680,000 distinct CDR3 sequences, with 14% occurring only once. Sample: memory CD4+ T cells from blood. The receptor comes from a female donor in good health, serving as a healthy control. The chain employs TRBV5-1 and TRBJ1-3; tentatively, D is TRBD1 (6 bases). The chain's CDR3 is CASSDSSSSGNTIYF. CDR3 nucleotides: TGCGCCAGTTCGGACAGCTCTTCCTCTGGAAACACCATATATTTT.